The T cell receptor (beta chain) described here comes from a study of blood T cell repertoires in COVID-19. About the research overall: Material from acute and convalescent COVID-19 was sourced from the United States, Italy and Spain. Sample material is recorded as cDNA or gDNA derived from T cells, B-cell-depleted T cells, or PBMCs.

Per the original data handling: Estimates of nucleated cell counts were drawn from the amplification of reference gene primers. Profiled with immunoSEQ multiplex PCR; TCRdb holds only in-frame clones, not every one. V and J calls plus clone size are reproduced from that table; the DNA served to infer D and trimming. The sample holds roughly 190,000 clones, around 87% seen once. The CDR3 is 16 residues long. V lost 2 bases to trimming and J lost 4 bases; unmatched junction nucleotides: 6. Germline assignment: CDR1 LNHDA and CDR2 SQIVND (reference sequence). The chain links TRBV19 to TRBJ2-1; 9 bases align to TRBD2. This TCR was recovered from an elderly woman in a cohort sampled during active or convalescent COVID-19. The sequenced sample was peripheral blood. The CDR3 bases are TGTGCCAGTAGTATACTAGCGGGGATCCCTTACAATGAGCAGTTCTTC. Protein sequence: CASSILAGIPYNEQFF.